The 10 T cell receptor beta chains given below trace back to one sample, sequenced in a study of T-cell reconstitution after alpha-beta-depleted transplantation in children. Unique molecular identifiers were incorporated into the prepared TCRbeta library. Each CDR3 protein gets one entry after TCRdb re-called the PCR reads with MiXCR. The sample holds hundreds of thousands of distinct CDR3 sequences, under 15% seen once. Sequenced here: PBMCs, mostly from graft donor cells, sampled 360 days after TCRalphabeta/CD19-depleted stem cell transplant. These receptors were obtained from a male patient between 5 and 17 years old who had a stem cell transplant for acute myeloid leukemia, so the T cells may come from the graft donor.

This clonotype came up a few times. This chain connects TRBV9 to TRBJ2-7; 9 bases match TRBD1. Per germline, CDR1 SGDLS and CDR2 YYNGEE. The junction had 7 bases not matched to a gene; V was cut back by 4 bases and J by 2 bases. The CDR3 contains 15 residues. The CDR3 DNA is TGTGCCAGCAGCCATTCCGGGACAGGGCCCTACGAGCAGTACTTC. The encoded protein is CASSHSGTGPYEQYF.

This clonotype was detected ten times or more. The genes are TRBV3-1 and TRBJ2-1; D remains ambiguous. Germline CDR1 is LGHDT and CDR2 is YNNKEL (reference sequence). CDR3 size: 16 residues. Trimming stripped 0 bases from V and 0 bases from J, with 9 bases between. The CDR3 spells CASSQDSGRSYNEQFF. CDR3 DNA: TGTGCCAGCAGCCAAGATTCTGGTCGCTCCTACAATGAGCAGTTCTTC.

V usage is TRBV4-3 and J usage is TRBJ1-2, with 7 bases identical to TRBD1. J gave up 3 bases and V 0 bases, and 4 bases lay outside the gene matches. The CDR3 is 15 amino acids. Germline V CDR1 and CDR2: LGHNA, YSLEER. The CDR3 region is CASSQETGWDYGYTF. CDR3 in DNA: TGCGCCAGCAGCCAAGAGACAGGGTGGGACTATGGCTACACCTTC.

This clonotype was recorded a few times. The chain uses TRBV6-5 and TRBJ1-1; D is ambiguous. V lost 7 bases and J lost 4, with 19 bases in between. The CDR3 has 15 amino acids. Per germline, CDR1 MNHEY and CDR2 SVGAGI. CDR3 DNA sequence: TGTGCCAGCACGGCAGAGTTCCCAGCGAGCACTGAAGCTTTCTTT. Translating it yields CASTAEFPASTEAFF.

Comment on this clonotype: With a much larger clone just one base away, this may be a read error. The rearrangement uses TRBV6-1 and TRBJ1-5, with 8 nucleotides matching TRBD1. J was trimmed by 5 bases and V by 3 bases; bases with no gene match: 0. The CDR3 runs 13 residues. Germline V CDR1 and CDR2: MNHNS, SASEGT. In DNA, the CDR3 is TGTGCCAGCAGTGACAGGGGGCATCAGCCCCAGCATTTT. Its translation: CASSDRGHQPQHF.

To note about this clonotype: This may be a read error: a much more frequent sequence differs by one nucleotide. The chain uses TRBV11-2 and TRBJ2-1, with D perhaps TRBD1 or TRBD2 (5 bases each). The CDR3 runs to 17 residues. Germline lookup yields CDR1 SGHAT and CDR2 FQNNGV. V lost 5 bases and J 5 bases, leaving 22 bases between the germline ends. The CDR3 DNA follows: TGTGCCAGCAGCCCGGGACGGGGTAGACTACCGCACAATGAGCAGTTCTTC. Its protein product is CASSPGRGRLPHNEQFF.

This clonotype was observed a few times. The V and J genes are TRBV28 and TRBJ2-7, with TRBD1 matching over 9 bases. Germline CDR1 and CDR2: MDHEN and SYDVKM. The CDR3 sequence is 20 residues long. V shed 3 bases, J shed 2 bases, and the junction held 20 bases outside the gene matches. The CDR3 nucleotides are TGTGCCAGCAGTTTCCCACCCGAAATTACACAGGGGGCTGATACCTACGAGCAGTACTTC. It specifies CASSFPPEITQGADTYEQYF. Together with reference TRBV28 and TRBJ2-7, the CDR3 gives the full variable domain: DVKVTQSSRYLVKRTGEKVFLECVQDMDHENMFWYRQDPGLGLRLIYFSYDVKMKEKGDIPEGYSVSREKKERFSLILESASTNQTSMYLCASSFPPEITQGADTYEQYFGPGTRLTVT.

CDR3 protein: CASSQGGLSENTGELFF. CDR3 nucleotide sequence: TGCGCCAGCAGCCAAGGGGGACTTTCAGAGAACACCGGGGAGCTGTTTTTT. This sequence joins TRBV4-1 and TRBJ2-2; D possibly corresponds to TRBD2 (6 bases). The CDR3 extends over 17 amino acids. Germline CDR1 MGHRA, CDR2 YSYEKL. Trimming cost V 1 base and J 1 base, with 13 bases left between them.

This clonotype has more than one count but fewer than ten. The J gene is TRBJ2-3, the V gene TRBV7-8, with D maybe TRBD1 (6 bases). Germline CDR1 is SGHVS and CDR2 is FQNEAQ. Trimming pared 3 bases from V and 5 bases from J, leaving 18 bases between. CDR3 length: 16 amino acids. The CDR3, as DNA: TGTGCCAGCAGCTTCCGGACAGCTGGACTGGAAGATACGCAGTATTTT. Amino acids: CASSFRTAGLEDTQYF.

A few counts support this clonotype. The CDR3 spells CASRSGGTFF. The CDR3 region has the DNA TGTGCCAGCAGGTCGGGAGGCACGTTCTTC. J is TRBJ2-1 and V is TRBV7-9; the match to TRBD2 covers 7 bases. There are 10 residues in the CDR3. V shed 6 bases, J shed 15 bases, and the junction held 5 bases outside the gene matches. CDR1 and CDR2 (germline): SEHNR, FQNEAQ (reference sequence).